A selection of T cell receptor beta chains follows, all from one sample in a study of tissue T cells after allogeneic stem cell transplantation. Assay: immunoSEQ multiplex PCR; the TCRdb copy retains only in-frame clones and omits some. The sample carries over 1,500 clones, about 76% recorded once. Sequenced material: colon tissue, taken at autopsy. These receptor sequences come from a male patient aged 40 to 70 with steroid-refractory graft-versus-host disease after an allogeneic stem cell transplant. These T cells may partly come from the graft donor. Both conserved end residues are part of each CDR3. Each record gives: J gene, V gene, D gene, clone size, CDR3 protein, CDR3 DNA. D genes are given only for firm matches. Clone size is not always given. Where it is, it says once, few, many or a class for expanded clones.

TRBJ2-5 TRBV6-6 TRBD1 NA CASSLRQGMFDQETQYF TGTGCCAGCAGTCTCCGACAGGGAATGTTTGACCAAGAGACCCAGTACTTC
TRBJ1-1 TRBV5-1 NA once CASSPTAGVDEAFF TGCGCCAGCAGCCCCACGGCGGGGGTAGATGAAGCTTTCTTT
TRBJ1-5 TRBV27 NA few CASSPEGNQPQHF TGTGCCAGCAGCCCAGAGGGCAATCAGCCCCAGCATTTT
TRBJ2-1 TRBV5-8 TRBD2 NA CASSSLAGPNEQFF TGTGCCAGCAGCTCCCTAGCGGGGCCCAATGAGCAGTTCTTC
TRBJ2-3 TRBV4-1 TRBD2 NA CASSRDGTSSLTDTQYF TGCGCCAGCAGCCGAGACGGGACTAGCAGTCTCACAGATACGCAGTATTTT
TRBJ2-1 TRBV5-6 TRBD1 NA CASSWGQGTYNEQFF TGTGCCAGCAGCTGGGGACAGGGAACCTACAATGAGCAGTTCTTC
TRBJ1-2 TRBV6-6 NA once CASLHLRAYGYTF TGTGCCAGCCTACACCTCAGGGCGTATGGCTACACCTTC
TRBJ2-7 TRBV6-5 NA NA CASSYSRGRTYEQYF TGTGCCAGCAGTTACTCAAGGGGCCGCACCTACGAGCAGTACTTC
TRBJ1-1 TRBV28 TRBD1 few CASSPGTGRVTEAFF TGTGCCAGCAGTCCGGGGACAGGGAGGGTTACTGAAGCTTTCTTT
TRBJ1-1 TRBV6-6 NA few CASSPGGLTEAFF TGTGCCAGCAGCCCTGGGGGGCTCACTGAAGCTTTCTTT
TRBJ2-7 TRBV27 TRBD2 few CASWRGTSYPEQYF TGTGCCAGCTGGCGCGGGACTAGCTACCCCGAGCAGTACTTC
TRBJ2-2 TRBV5-1 TRBD2 NA CASSLSASGDTGELFF TGCGCCAGCAGCCTCAGCGCTAGCGGAGACACCGGGGAGCTGTTTTTT
TRBJ1-5 TRBV6-5 NA NA CASSYSREQPQHF TGTGCCAGCAGTTACTCCAGGGAACAGCCCCAGCATTTT
TRBJ2-1 TRBV20-1 NA once CSASSGKLNEQFF TGCAGTGCTAGTTCCGGGAAACTCAATGAGCAGTTCTTC
TRBJ2-5 TRBV15 NA NA CATSRDSGEGETQYF TGTGCCACCAGCAGAGATTCAGGGGAGGGGGAGACCCAGTACTTC
TRBJ2-2 TRBV6-5 NA NA CASSYGQHTGELFF TGTGCCAGCAGTTACGGACAGCACACCGGGGAGCTGTTTTTT
TRBJ1-6 TRBV27 TRBD1 NA CASRSGTGVFSPLHF TGTGCCAGCAGATCCGGGACAGGGGTATTCTCACCCCTCCACTTT
TRBJ2-3 TRBV4-3 TRBD2 NA CASSQRTSGVTDTQYF TGCGCCAGCAGCCAACGGACTAGCGGGGTCACAGATACGCAGTATTTT
TRBJ2-3 TRBV2 NA NA CASSEKFGTTDTQYF TGTGCCAGCAGTGAGAAGTTTGGGACCACAGATACGCAGTATTTT
TRBJ1-2 TRBV4-1 NA NA CASSQEEERGYGYTF TGCGCCAGCAGCCAAGAGGAGGAACGGGGCTATGGCTACACCTTC
TRBJ2-5 TRBV4-3 TRBD2 NA CASSQGDYSSQETQYF TGCGCCAGCAGCCAAGGGGACTACTCCTCACAAGAGACCCAGTACTTC
TRBJ1-1 TRBV24-1 NA NA CATSVPTGEAFF TGTGCCACCAGTGTCCCGACAGGAGAAGCTTTCTTT
TRBJ2-1 TRBV21-1 NA NA CASSKALQSSYNEQFF TGTGCCAGCAGCAAAGCGCTCCAGTCCTCCTACAATGAGCAGTTCTTC
TRBJ1-3 TRBV6-6 NA NA CASSYSNTGSGNTIYF TGTGCCAGCAGTTACTCGAATACTGGGTCTGGAAACACCATATATTTT
TRBJ1-2 TRBV20-1 NA NA CSASRKGLGGYTF TGCAGTGCTAGTCGGAAGGGCTTAGGCGGCTACACCTTC
TRBJ1-5 TRBV18 NA NA CASSLQGDQPQHF TGTGCCAGCTCATTACAGGGTGATCAGCCCCAGCATTTT
TRBJ2-3 TRBV6-5 TRBD2 NA CASSYTSGAAMDTQYF TGTGCCAGCAGCTACACTAGCGGGGCCGCGATGGATACGCAGTATTTT
TRBJ2-7 TRBV6-6 TRBD2 NA CASSYSTAGGLYEQYF TGTGCCAGCAGTTACTCGACAGCGGGGGGGCTCTACGAGCAGTACTTC
TRBJ2-1 TRBV5-1 NA NA CASSEGGYAYNEQFF TGCGCCAGCAGCGAGGGAGGATACGCCTACAATGAGCAGTTCTTC
TRBJ2-1 TRBV12-5 NA few CASGFEGEQFF TGTGCTAGTGGATTTGAGGGGGAGCAGTTCTTC
TRBJ2-3 TRBV4-3 TRBD2 NA CASSQDRAGVGDTQYF TGCGCCAGCAGCCAAGATCGAGCGGGGGTGGGAGATACGCAGTATTTT
TRBJ1-3 TRBV30 NA NA CAWSVRGPGNTIYF TGTGCCTGGAGTGTTCGAGGGCCTGGAAACACCATATATTTT
TRBJ1-3 TRBV11-3 NA large CASSLLGAGNTIYF TGTGCCAGCAGCTTATTGGGGGCTGGAAACACCATATATTTT
TRBJ2-7 TRBV27 NA NA CASSLGGEYEQYF TGTGCCAGCAGTTTGGGCGGGGAGTACGAGCAGTACTTC
TRBJ1-2 TRBV20-1 NA NA CSASRLNGYTF TGCAGTGCTAGTAGGCTGAATGGCTACACCTTC
TRBJ1-2 TRBV27 TRBD1 NA CASSSNPQGAKVYGYTF TGTGCCAGCAGTTCCAACCCACAGGGGGCTAAGGTGTATGGCTACACCTTC
TRBJ1-2 TRBV7-9 TRBD1 NA CASSLAYRDREDGYTF TGTGCCAGCAGCTTAGCCTACCGGGACAGGGAAGATGGCTACACCTTC
TRBJ2-1 TRBV7-3 TRBD2 few CASSLRGLSSGFSGEQFF TGTGCCAGCAGCTTAAGGGGTTTGTCTAGCGGGTTTTCGGGTGAGCAGTTCTTC
TRBJ1-1 TRBV7-8 NA once CASSFGEGRRVSWAFF TGTGCCAGCAGCTTCGGAGAGGGCAGGAGAGTATCTTGGGCTTTCTTT
TRBJ2-7 TRBV19 TRBD1 once CASSIQGQGNPYEQYF TGTGCCAGTAGTATCCAGGGACAGGGAAATCCCTACGAGCAGTACTTC
TRBJ2-7 TRBV3-1/TRBV3-2 NA NA CASSPLRVRERKEQYF TGTGCCAGCAGCCCACTACGAGTCAGGGAGAGGAAGGAGCAGTACTTC
TRBJ1-5 TRBV28 NA few CASSLATGRNQPQHF TGTGCCAGCAGTTTAGCGACAGGCCGTAATCAGCCCCAGCATTTT
TRBJ2-7 TRBV10-2 TRBD1 NA CASNPGQASYEQYF TGCGCCAGCAATCCGGGACAGGCCTCCTACGAGCAGTACTTC
TRBJ2-1 TRBV6-2/TRBV6-3 NA NA CASSYDGETYNEQFF TGTGCCAGCAGTTATGATGGGGAGACCTACAATGAGCAGTTCTTC
TRBJ2-7 TRBV21-1 NA NA CASRRIVDYEQYF TGTGCCAGCAGACGGATAGTTGATTACGAGCAGTACTTC
TRBJ2-5 TRBV29-1 NA once CSGQPDGNTETQYF TGCAGCGGCCAACCCGACGGGAACACAGAGACCCAGTACTTC
TRBJ1-2 TRBV7-9 NA once CASSLQGNGYTF TGTGCCAGCAGCTTACAGGGGAACGGCTACACCTTC
TRBJ1-1 TRBV6-2/TRBV6-3 NA hyperexpanded CASSYNWFGGNTEAFF TGTGCCAGCAGTTATAACTGGTTTGGGGGAAACACTGAAGCTTTCTTT
TRBJ2-3 TRBV30 TRBD1 NA CAWLTGGADTQYF TGTGCCTGGCTTACAGGGGGCGCAGATACGCAGTATTTT
TRBJ1-4 TRBV30 NA few CAWSVQGGKKLFF TGTGCCTGGAGTGTACAGGGAGGAAAAAAACTGTTTTTT
TRBJ2-5 TRBV18 NA NA CASSPPGGLETQYF TGTGCCAGCTCACCACCAGGGGGTCTCGAGACCCAGTACTTC
TRBJ1-4 TRBV13 NA few CASSPGASGGKLFF TGTGCCAGCAGCCCTGGGGCCTCCGGAGGAAAACTGTTTTTT
TRBJ2-1 TRBV4-1 NA NA CASSQDWGGGGEQFF TGCGCCAGCAGCCAAGATTGGGGAGGGGGCGGTGAGCAGTTCTTC
TRBJ2-3 TRBV7-2 NA NA CASSLRDGFTDTQYF TGTGCCAGCAGCCTAAGGGACGGCTTCACAGATACGCAGTATTTT
TRBJ2-7 TRBV6-5 TRBD2 NA CASSYGTSGYEQYF TGTGCCAGCAGTTACGGGACTAGCGGCTACGAGCAGTACTTC
TRBJ2-2 TRBV10-3 NA few CAMIRGDEDTGELFF TGTGCCATGATCAGGGGTGACGAGGACACCGGGGAGCTGTTTTTT
TRBJ2-1 TRBV11-3 NA NA CASATSGNEQFF TGTGCCAGCGCCACATCCGGAAATGAGCAGTTCTTC